This T cell receptor (beta chain) appears in the sequencing data of a study of T cells in Graves' hyperthyroidism and ophthalmopathy (dated by TCRdb to about 2019). Regarding the research as a whole: Peripheral blood samples were taken at initial diagnosis, before any treatment was given. After sampling, hyperthyroidism patients received methimazole starting at 30 mg daily, and ophthalmopathy patients received high-dose intravenous methylprednisolone. To identify TCR V-J signatures that set the groups apart, the researchers used a discovery cohort of 100 or so patients, made up of 43 with Graves' ophthalmopathy and about 59 with stable Graves' hyperthyroidism. The paper reports TCR Vbeta CDR3 sequencing of approximately 140 peripheral blood samples: 43 ophthalmopathy, over 70 hyperthyroidism and approximately 17 progressor patients. The 75 to 100 discovery patients were randomly split 7:3 into training and test sets. Prospective prediction of ophthalmopathy was tested in an independent validation cohort of fewer than 20 hyperthyroidism patients and 15 to 17 patients who later progressed to ophthalmopathy. Thyroid tissue and blood T-cell repertoires from about 6 Graves' hyperthyroidism patients were also compared in the study. What the work shows at the level of the full study, not this receptor alone: In cross-validation, a model built on a 13 V-J signature told ophthalmopathy apart from stable hyperthyroidism with 85% to 90% sensitivity and roughly 82% specificity, and in testing the same model reached 80%/75%. In validation, the model predicted progression to ophthalmopathy a median of about 6.8 months before onset, with 70% to 71% sensitivity and 72.22% specificity. No statistical method was used to fix the sample size in advance, and group allocation was not hidden from the investigators. Most expanded thyroid clonotypes (frequency above 0.001) were also detected in blood, suggesting blood repertoires may reflect thyroid immune responses.

Reading from cysteine to phenylalanine, the CDR3 counts 15 amino acids. The retained sequence is limited to the CDR3, 45 bases, with the frame set at the first base. V loses 1 base, J loses 2 bases, and the germline ends lie 11 bases apart. The TCR beta CDR3 regions were amplified from the RNA transcripts. The TCR CDR3 was subjected to a first round of RT-PCR using the HTBI primer set and the Qiagen OneStep RT-PCR kit. Libraries were constructed in a second round of multiplex PCR, after which size selection and purification were carried out. Paired-end sequencing of the libraries was performed with 100 bp reads on an Illumina HiSeq2000. Per the source publication's procedure: SOAPnuke was used to process the raw data, throwing out any read that contained adapters or uncalled bases, had a mean Phred below 15, or lacked an exact constant-primer or identifier match. COPE v1.2.5 was used to merge high-quality paired reads, and clonotypes were defined as unique nucleotide sequences. MiTCR v1.1 was used to align the clonotypes against IMGT TRBV, TRBD and TRBJ reference segments. Analysis was restricted to V-J combinations with a frequency above 0.0001, which covered approximately 99% of repertoires. The TCS score was defined as F50 (clonal expansion) divided by E x V (chaos), with BLOSUM62-based TCRdist calculated between CDR3 peptides within each V-J. Welch's t-statistics and random forest reduced roughly 530 V-J features to some 14, which were used in a naive Bayes classifier (R e1071). TCRdb reran the public reads through fastp at Q25 and MiXCR, keeping productive beta chains. Entries are consolidated by CDR3 protein sequence, retaining the most common genes and DNA. V and J calls and clone size were set by TCRdb, not the authors. The sample table records about half a million distinct CDR3 sequences; around 20% of these occur just once. The ten largest clones add up to approximately 25% of the sample.

For this clonotype: It has no known antigen specificity. No base quality information exists; no much larger clone differs at one position.

Graves' hyperthyroidism was defined as stable when no progression to ophthalmopathy occurred over 18 months of follow-up. The hyperthyroidism patients were between 18 and 65 years old and newly diagnosed, with a disease duration of less than 2 months. Any patient with an uncontrolled infection, another autoimmune disease, pregnancy or lactation was excluded. Clinical symptoms, serum thyroxine and TRAb, thyroid ultrasound, and orbital computed tomography formed the basis for the diagnoses. Ficoll-Paque density gradient centrifugation was used to isolate PBMCs from around 10 ml of fresh peripheral blood. Trizol reagent was used to extract total RNA, and RNA quality was then checked on an Agilent 2100 Bioanalyzer.

Here the chain combines TRBV12-3 or TRBV12-4 and TRBJ2-5; there is no confident call for the D gene. Sequencing used blood. This TCR was recovered from a man younger than 30 with Graves' hyperthyroidism. The sequenced DNA is TGTGCCAGCAGTTTAGAGTCAGGTAGTCAAGAGACCCAGTACTTC. Its protein is CASSLESGSQETQYF.